Described below is a single TCR beta chain sequence and its context. Its antigen remains unknown. The sample comes from a study of cytomegalovirus exposure and HLA in healthy donors. Overall study context: A prior study identified 117 million unique TCR beta sequences from about 179 million T cells. Broader study findings: The study put 150 to 200 TCR beta chains on its list as cytomegalovirus-associated. Later work showed greater clonal expansion in HLA-associated TCR beta chains than in equally common others.

It was with 60 Vbeta and 13 Jbeta primers that the PCR ran. In the source study's methods: An analysis performed later counted about 80 million unique TCR beta chains (roughly 11 million of them shared). TCRdb keeps only in-frame clones here, not all; method: immunoSEQ multiplex PCR. The D gene and trimming were derived from the DNA, and the V and J assignments and clone size from that table. The sample lists around 130,000 clones, about four fifths occurring once. CDR1 is MNHEY and CDR2 is SVGAGI in the germline V gene. CDR3 length: 14 residues. The ends were cut back, 0 bases at V and 4 bases at J, with 10 bases in the middle.

The gene calls are TRBV6-5 and TRBJ2-7, with D possibly matching TRBD1 (5 bases). The clonotype comes from a man aged 25 to 40 in good health and CMV-seronegative. Sequencing was performed on PBMCs. CDR3 in amino acids: CASSYSVGHYEQYF. For the CDR3, the DNA is TGTGCCAGCAGTTACTCCGTGGGGCATTACGAGCAGTACTTC.